Listed below are T cell receptor beta chains from one sample, sequenced in a study of blood T cell repertoires in COVID-19. The data were produced by immunoSEQ multiplex PCR, yet TCRdb's version contains in-frame clones alone and is incomplete. Of about 86,000 clones in the sample, over 80% were seen once. Sequenced sample: peripheral blood. The receptors shown here come from a woman of 80 years or more with active or convalescent COVID-19. Both conserved end residues are part of each CDR3. A D gene is named only where the DNA matches it firmly. Expanded clones get a size class; other rows say once, few or many, or leave the size out.

D gene	J gene	clone size	V gene	CDR3 DNA	CDR3 protein
TRBD1	TRBJ1-2	once	TRBV28	TGTGCCAGCAGCCCGGGACAGAACTATGGCTACACCTTC	CASSPGQNYGYTF
-	TRBJ1-1	-	TRBV9	TGTGCCAGCAGCCCCCGACAGGTGAACACTGAAGCTTTCTTT	CASSPRQVNTEAFF
TRBD2	TRBJ2-3	-	TRBV28	TGTGCCAGCAGAGGGACTAGTGGGCTCGCCCAGGCAGATACGCAGTATTTT	CASRGTSGLAQADTQYF
-	TRBJ2-5	-	TRBV14	TGTGCCAGCAGCCAAGATTGGGCAGGACAGAACCAAGAGACCCAGTACTTC	CASSQDWAGQNQETQYF
-	TRBJ2-2	-	TRBV3-1/TRBV3-2	TGTGCCAGCAGCCCCTGGTGGGCGGGGTCTGACACCGGGGAGCTGTTTTTT	CASSPWWAGSDTGELFF
TRBD2	TRBJ2-5	-	TRBV7-2	TGTGCCAGCAGCTCTCGCGGGACTAGCGCTGAGAAGACCCAGTACTTC	CASSSRGTSAEKTQYF
TRBD2	TRBJ2-4	-	TRBV4-1	TGCGCCAGCAGCCAACCCCACAACCCGACTAGCGTGGTTCAGTACTTC	CASSQPHNPTSVVQYF
TRBD1	TRBJ1-1	-	TRBV19	TGTGCCAGTAGTGCCAACGGACAGGGGGGTTTGGGTACTGAAGCTTTCTTT	CASSANGQGGLGTEAFF
-	TRBJ2-1	-	TRBV7-2	TGTGCCAGCAGCCCGGACAGCATCTACAATGAGCAGTTCTTC	CASSPDSIYNEQFF
TRBD1	TRBJ1-4	-	TRBV28	TGTGCCAGCAGCGCTGGACAGGATGAAAAACTGTTTTTT	CASSAGQDEKLFF
TRBD2	TRBJ2-5	-	TRBV27	TGTGCCAGCAGTTCTAGCGGGAGGTCTGAACAGACCCAGTACTTC	CASSSSGRSEQTQYF
-	TRBJ1-2	few	TRBV6-4	TGTGCCAGCAGTGCTTCAGGGGTCAGCGGCTACACCTTC	CASSASGVSGYTF
-	TRBJ2-1	-	TRBV5-1	TGCGCCAGCAGCCAACTAGCCACAGGGGCGGATGAGCAGTTCTTC	CASSQLATGADEQFF